The 17 T cell receptor beta chains below were found in one sample sequenced in a study of shared clonotypes between healthy human individuals. Sequenced by immunoSEQ multiplex PCR; TCRdb stores in-frame clones only, minus some. The sample lists 300,000 to 400,000 clones, 74% occurring once. Sequencing was carried out using memory CD4+ T cells sorted from blood. Subset defined: CD45RA-negative fraction. These receptors were taken from a man younger than 45 in good health.

This clone was detected once. The rearrangement links TRBV28 to TRBJ1-1; D perhaps matches TRBD1 (5 bases). CDR1 is MDHEN, CDR2 SYDVKM, per germline. The CDR3 length is 14 residues. Trimming shortened V by 6 bases and J by 1 base, and 12 bases separated the two germline ends. As DNA, the CDR3 is TGTGCCAGCAGATCCGGGGGGTGGAACACTGAAGCTTTCTTT. Its protein product is CASRSGGWNTEAFF. Full variable domain (missing parts from reference TRBV28 and TRBJ1-1): DVKVTQSSRYLVKRTGEKVFLECVQDMDHENMFWYRQDPGLGLRLIYFSYDVKMKEKGDIPEGYSVSREKKERFSLILESASTNQTSMYLCASRSGGWNTEAFFGQGTRLTVV.

The genes are TRBV10-3 and TRBJ2-1; D is unclear. The CDR3 consists of 11 residues. Per the germline V gene, CDR1 is ENHRY and CDR2 is SYGVKD. The V end lost 7 bases, the J end lost 5 bases, and 6 bases lay between the germline ends. For the CDR3, the DNA is TGTGCCATCAAACGGGACAATGAGCAGTTCTTC. The encoded protein is CAIKRDNEQFF.

The rearrangement uses TRBV20-1 and TRBJ2-1; no definite D call. The CDR3 length is 11 residues. CDR1 is DFQATT, CDR2 SNEGSKA, per germline (reference sequence). Trimming pared 1 base from V and 6 bases from J, leaving 4 bases between. The CDR3 coding sequence is TGCAGTGCTAGAGTCTTCAATGAGCAGTTCTTC. Translating gives CSARVFNEQFF.

The chain is built from TRBV5-1 and TRBJ2-7; no clear D gene. Germline V gives CDR1 SGHRS, CDR2 YFSETQ. The CDR3 runs to 14 residues. Trimming removed 6 bases from V and 0 bases from J, with 13 bases in between. The CDR3 sequence: CASKVQAGSYEQYF. The CDR3 DNA follows: TGCGCCAGCAAAGTTCAGGCAGGCTCCTACGAGCAGTACTTC.

This clone was found many times. The chain employs TRBV27 and TRBJ2-4; 7 positions match TRBD1. This CDR3 has 15 amino acids. V shed 5 bases and J 1 base; nucleotides not matched to a gene: 5. CDR1 and CDR2 from the germline V gene are MNHEY and SMNVEV (reference sequence). The CDR3 is CASSALDRAKNIQYF. Written as DNA, the CDR3 is TGTGCCAGCAGTGCCCTGGACAGGGCCAAAAACATTCAGTACTTC.

The chain joins TRBV14 to TRBJ1-1, with no clear D. Looked up from germline, CDR1 is SGHDN and CDR2 is FVKESK. V was pared by 1 base and J by 7 bases, with 10 bases between. CDR3 size: 13 residues. The CDR3 region is CASSQVIGNEAFF. As DNA, the CDR3 is TGTGCCAGCAGCCAAGTGATTGGTAATGAAGCTTTCTTT.

The chain employs TRBV7-9 and TRBJ2-1, with 14 bases matching TRBD2. The germline CDR1 and CDR2 sequences are SEHNR and FQNEAQ (reference sequence). The V segment lost 1 base and the J segment 8 bases; nucleotides outside the gene matches: 7. CDR3 length: 17 residues. This chain's CDR3 is CASSLGGTSGSPDEQFF. In DNA, the CDR3 is TGTGCCAGCAGCTTAGGCGGGACTAGCGGGAGTCCCGATGAGCAGTTCTTC.

This clone has only a few counts. The chain uses TRBV28 and TRBJ2-1, with D possibly TRBD2 on 6 matching bases. V was shortened by 3 bases and J by 9 bases, with 15 bases between the two germline ends. The CDR3 sequence is 14 residues long. Germline V gene sequence: CDR1 MDHEN, CDR2 SYDVKM. CDR3 in DNA: TGTGCCAGCAGTTTGGGCGGGAATTTTGCTGAGCAGTTCTTC. Protein product: CASSLGGNFAEQFF.

This chain connects TRBV27 to TRBJ2-4; a possible D gene is TRBD1 (5 bases). V lost 4 bases to trimming and J lost 0 bases, with 7 bases between them. The CDR3 consists of 14 residues. Germline lookup yields CDR1 MNHEY and CDR2 SMNVEV (reference sequence). CDR3 in amino acids: CASSSQGAKNIQYF. CDR3 DNA: TGTGCCAGCAGTTCGCAGGGAGCCAAAAACATTCAGTACTTC.

J is TRBJ1-1 and V is TRBV11-3; no reliable D call. The ends were cut back, 5 bases at V and 5 bases at J, with 9 bases in the middle. Germline V gene lookup returns CDR1 SGHNT and CDR2 YENEEA. This CDR3 region has 12 residues. CDR3 region: CASSPLGTEAFF. As DNA, the CDR3 is TGTGCCAGCAGCCCCCTTGGGACTGAAGCTTTCTTT.

This clone came up a few times. This chain links TRBV28 with TRBJ2-7, with a weak D call TRBD2 (6 bases). Germline loops: CDR1 MDHEN, CDR2 SYDVKM. Trimming pared 5 bases from V and 2 bases from J, leaving 13 bases between. This CDR3 has 14 amino acids. CDR3: CASSGVAAAYEQYF. CDR3 bases: TGTGCCAGCAGTGGGGTAGCGGCCGCCTACGAGCAGTACTTC.

The chain combines TRBV5-1 with TRBJ2-1; 7 nucleotides agree with TRBD2. Germline trimming cut 4 bases from V and 4 bases from J; bases unmatched to any gene: 14. This CDR3 region has 17 residues. Germline loops: CDR1 SGHRS, CDR2 YFSETQ. DNA of the CDR3: TGCGCCAGCAGCGGCTCCCACCCTAGCGGTTCTTACAATGAGCAGTTCTTC. Protein product: CASSGSHPSGSYNEQFF.

The gene calls are TRBV12-5 and TRBJ1-1; 9 bases agree with TRBD1. The CDR3 loop spans 14 amino acids. V dropped 7 bases and J dropped 5; count of bases not matched to a gene: 8. CDR1 is LGHNT, CDR2 FRNRAP, per germline. The CDR3 DNA follows: TGTGCTAGTGCCCTGACAGGGGGAGGAACTGAAGCTTTCTTT. Amino acid sequence: CASALTGGGTEAFF.

Details on this clone: A read error is likely here: a far larger clone is one base away. The J gene is TRBJ1-1, the V gene TRBV4-1; 9 bases fit TRBD1. The CDR3 is 18 amino acids. From germline, CDR1 is MGHRA and CDR2 YSYEKL. The junction had 16 bases not matched to a gene; V was cut back by 2 bases and J by 6 bases. The CDR3 DNA follows: TGCGCCAGCAGCCAATGTACACGGGACAGGGTAAGTAGGGCTGAAGCTTTCTTT. The encoded protein is CASSQCTRDRVSRAEAFF.

The table lists this clone with a few counts. This chain joins TRBV2 and TRBJ2-3; TRBD2 agrees at 7 bases. V was pared by 6 bases and J by 3 bases, with 9 bases of the junction left unmatched. Germline lookup yields CDR1 SNHLY and CDR2 FYNNEI. The CDR3 spans 15 residues. CDR3 sequence: CASRRVGGPTDTQYF. In DNA, the CDR3 is TGTGCCAGCAGGAGGGTGGGAGGGCCTACAGATACGCAGTATTTT.

This CDR3 is CAWRAGSRQYNEQFF. The CDR3 nucleotides read TGTGCCTGGAGGGCGGGCTCCCGCCAATACAATGAGCAGTTCTTC. The chain has TRBV30 and TRBJ2-1; possible D gene TRBD2, 5 bases. The germline V gene has CDR1 GTSNPN and CDR2 SVGIG (reference sequence). V was trimmed by 3 bases and J by 4 bases, leaving 16 bases between them. The length of the CDR3 is 15 residues. The variable domain in full, completed from reference TRBV30 and TRBJ2-1, reads SQTIHQWPATLVQPVGSPLSLECTVEGTSNPNLYWYRQAAGRGLQLLFYSVGIGQISSEVPQNLSASRPQDRQFILSSKKLLLSDSGFYLCAWRAGSRQYNEQFFGPGTRLTVL.

This clone was seen only once. The V gene is TRBV7-3, the J gene TRBJ2-1; either TRBD1 or TRBD2 may fit D (5 bases each). Trimming shortened V by 5 bases and J by 14 bases, and 16 bases separated the two germline ends. CDR1 and CDR2 from the germline V gene are SGHTA and FQGTGA. The CDR3 spans 12 residues. The CDR3 coding sequence is TGTGCCAGCAGCCCGGGGACCGGCCCGGAGTTCTTC. Amino acid sequence: CASSPGTGPEFF.